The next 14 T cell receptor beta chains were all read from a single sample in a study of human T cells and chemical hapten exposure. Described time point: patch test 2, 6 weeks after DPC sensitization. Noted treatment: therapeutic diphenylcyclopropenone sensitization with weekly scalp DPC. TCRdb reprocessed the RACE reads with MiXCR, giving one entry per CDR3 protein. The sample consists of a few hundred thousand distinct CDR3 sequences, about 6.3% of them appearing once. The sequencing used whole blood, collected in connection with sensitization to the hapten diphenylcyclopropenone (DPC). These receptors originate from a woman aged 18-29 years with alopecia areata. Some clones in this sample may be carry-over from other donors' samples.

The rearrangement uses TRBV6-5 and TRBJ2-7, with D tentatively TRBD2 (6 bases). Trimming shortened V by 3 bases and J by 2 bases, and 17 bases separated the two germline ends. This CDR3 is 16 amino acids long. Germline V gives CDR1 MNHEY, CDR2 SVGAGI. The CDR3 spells CASSYLGTAEAYEQYF. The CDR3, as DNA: TGTGCCAGCAGTTATCTCGGGACTGCTGAGGCCTACGAGCAGTACTTC.

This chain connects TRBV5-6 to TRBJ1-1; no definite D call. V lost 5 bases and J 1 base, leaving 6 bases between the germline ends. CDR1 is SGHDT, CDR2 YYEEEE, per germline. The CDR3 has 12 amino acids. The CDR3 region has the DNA TGTGCCAGCAGAAGCGAGAACACTGAAGCTTTCTTT. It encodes CASRSENTEAFF.

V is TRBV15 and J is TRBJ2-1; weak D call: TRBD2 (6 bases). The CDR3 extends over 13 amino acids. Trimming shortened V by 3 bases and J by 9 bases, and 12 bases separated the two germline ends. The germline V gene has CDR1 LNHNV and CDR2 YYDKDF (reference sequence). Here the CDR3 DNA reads TGTGCCACCAGCAGTAGGAGGGGTGGTGAGCAGTTCTTC. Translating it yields CATSSRRGGEQFF.

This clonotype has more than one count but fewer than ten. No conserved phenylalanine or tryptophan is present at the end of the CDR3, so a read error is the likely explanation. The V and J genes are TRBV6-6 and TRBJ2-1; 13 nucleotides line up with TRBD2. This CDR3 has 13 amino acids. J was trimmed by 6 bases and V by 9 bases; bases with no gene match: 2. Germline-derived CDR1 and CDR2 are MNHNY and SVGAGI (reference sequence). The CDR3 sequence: CASWTSGGNEQFL. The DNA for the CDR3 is TGTGCCAGTTGGACTAGCGGGGGCAATGAGCAGTTCCTC.

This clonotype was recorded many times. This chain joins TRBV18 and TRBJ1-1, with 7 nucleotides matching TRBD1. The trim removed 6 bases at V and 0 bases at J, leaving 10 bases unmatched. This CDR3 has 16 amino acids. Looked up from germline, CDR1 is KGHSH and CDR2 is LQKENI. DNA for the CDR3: TGTGCCAGCTCCCCGGGGCGACAGGGAGTGAACACTGAAGCTTTCTTT. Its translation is CASSPGRQGVNTEAFF.

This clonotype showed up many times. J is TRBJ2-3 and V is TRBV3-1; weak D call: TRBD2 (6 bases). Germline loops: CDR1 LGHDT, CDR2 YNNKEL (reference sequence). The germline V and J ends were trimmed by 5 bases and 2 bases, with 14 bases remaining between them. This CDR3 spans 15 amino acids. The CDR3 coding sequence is TGTGCCAGCAGCTTAGTCCCGGACTACACAGATACGCAGTATTTT. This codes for CASSLVPDYTDTQYF.

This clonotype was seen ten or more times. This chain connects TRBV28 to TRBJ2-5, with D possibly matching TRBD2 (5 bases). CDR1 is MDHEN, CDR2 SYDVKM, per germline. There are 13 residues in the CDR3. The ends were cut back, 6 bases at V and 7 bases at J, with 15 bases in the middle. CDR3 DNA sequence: TGTGCCAGCAGGGGCCGGGGTGGCGGGACCCAGTACTTC. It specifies CASRGRGGGTQYF.

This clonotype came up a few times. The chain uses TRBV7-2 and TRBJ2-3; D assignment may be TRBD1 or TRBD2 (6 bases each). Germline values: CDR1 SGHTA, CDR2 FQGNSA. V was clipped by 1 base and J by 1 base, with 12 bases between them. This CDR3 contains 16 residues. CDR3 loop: CASSLVSGGRTDTQYF. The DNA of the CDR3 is TGTGCCAGCAGCTTAGTTTCCGGGGGCCGCACAGATACGCAGTATTTT.

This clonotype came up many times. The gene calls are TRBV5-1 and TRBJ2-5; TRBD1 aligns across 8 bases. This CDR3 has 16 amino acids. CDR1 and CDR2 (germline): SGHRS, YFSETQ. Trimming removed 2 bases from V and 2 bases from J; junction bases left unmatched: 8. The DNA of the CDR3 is TGCGCCAGCAGCTTAGGAGCCAGGGGGCTTCAAGAGACCCAGTACTTC. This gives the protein CASSLGARGLQETQYF.

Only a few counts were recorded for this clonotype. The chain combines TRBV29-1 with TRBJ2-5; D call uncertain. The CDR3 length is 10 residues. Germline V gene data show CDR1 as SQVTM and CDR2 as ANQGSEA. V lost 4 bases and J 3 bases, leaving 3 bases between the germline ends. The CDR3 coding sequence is TGCAGCGTTGGGGAAGAGACCCAGTACTTC. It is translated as CSVGEETQYF.

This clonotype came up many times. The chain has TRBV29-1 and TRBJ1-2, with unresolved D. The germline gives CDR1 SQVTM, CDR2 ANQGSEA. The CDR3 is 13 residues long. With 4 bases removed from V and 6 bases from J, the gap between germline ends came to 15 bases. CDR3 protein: CSVGELRPNGYTF. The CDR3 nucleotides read TGCAGCGTTGGCGAACTAAGGCCCAATGGCTACACCTTC.

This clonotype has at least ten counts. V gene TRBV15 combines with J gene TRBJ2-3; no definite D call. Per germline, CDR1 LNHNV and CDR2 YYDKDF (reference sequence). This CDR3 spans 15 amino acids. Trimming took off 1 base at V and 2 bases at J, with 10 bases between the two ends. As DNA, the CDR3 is TGTGCCACCAGCAGAGGCCAGTACGACACAGATACGCAGTATTTT. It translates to CATSRGQYDTDTQYF.

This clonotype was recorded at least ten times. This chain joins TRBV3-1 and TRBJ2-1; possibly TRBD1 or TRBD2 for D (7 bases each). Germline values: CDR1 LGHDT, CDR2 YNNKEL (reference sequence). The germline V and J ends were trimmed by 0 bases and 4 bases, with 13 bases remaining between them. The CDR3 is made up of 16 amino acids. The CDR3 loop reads CASSQEPRGGYNEQFF. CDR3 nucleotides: TGTGCCAGCAGCCAAGAACCCAGGGGGGGTTACAATGAGCAGTTCTTC.

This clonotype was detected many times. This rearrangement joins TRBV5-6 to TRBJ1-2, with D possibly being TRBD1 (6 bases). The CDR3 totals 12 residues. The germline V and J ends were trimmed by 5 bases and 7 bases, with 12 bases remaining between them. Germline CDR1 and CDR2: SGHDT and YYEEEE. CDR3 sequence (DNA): TGTGCCAGCAGACTACAGGGAAGTGGCTACACCTTC. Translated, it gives CASRLQGSGYTF.